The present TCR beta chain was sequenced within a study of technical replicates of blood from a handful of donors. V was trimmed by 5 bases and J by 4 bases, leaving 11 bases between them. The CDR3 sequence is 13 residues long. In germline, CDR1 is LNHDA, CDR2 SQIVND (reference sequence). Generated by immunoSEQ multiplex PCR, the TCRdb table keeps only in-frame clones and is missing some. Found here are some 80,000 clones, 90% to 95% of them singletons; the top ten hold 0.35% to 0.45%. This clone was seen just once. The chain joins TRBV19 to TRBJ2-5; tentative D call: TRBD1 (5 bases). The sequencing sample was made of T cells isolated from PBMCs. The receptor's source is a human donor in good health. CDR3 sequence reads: CASSVTRGETQYF. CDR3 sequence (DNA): TGTGCCAGTAGTGTAACAAGGGGAGAGACCCAGTACTTC.